This TCR beta chain is drawn from a study of blood T cell repertoires in COVID-19. Study context: Donors in the United States, Italy and Spain gave samples during acute or convalescent COVID-19. The cDNA or gDNA used as material had been derived from T cells, B-cell-depleted T cells, or PBMCs.

In the authors' workflow: Estimation of nucleated cell counts relied on the amplification of reference gene primers. Sequenced by immunoSEQ multiplex PCR; TCRdb stores in-frame clones only, minus some. That table supplies the V and J calls and clone size; D and trimming were determined from the DNA. The repertoire holds over 25,000 clones, around nine tenths seen once, with roughly 12% in the top ten. This CDR3 comprises 15 residues. V lost 3 bases to trimming and J lost 5 bases; unmatched junction nucleotides: 6. Germline CDR1 is MGHDK and CDR2 is SYGVNS. The chain joins TRBV25-1 to TRBJ2-5; 10 bases agree with TRBD1. The sample consisted of peripheral blood. The receptor was derived from a human donor in a cohort sampled during active COVID-19. The donor label of this sample is uncertain. In nucleotides, the CDR3 is TGTGCCAGCAGTGACTGGGACAGGGGATTGGAGACCCAGTACTTC. Protein product: CASSDWDRGLETQYF.